A single sample is the source of the 29 T cell receptor beta chains below, sequenced in a study of shared clonotypes between healthy human individuals (dated by TCRdb to 2019 to 2021). Receptor amplification or capture employed the immunoSEQ multiplex PCR assay. The source is immuneACCESS, and TCRdb retained only in-frame sequences with V and J called. Part of the clones is not carried over; for the studies checked, unresolved V genes explain less than half of this, and the remainder is unexplained. Within this sample are around 940,000 clones, with less than 85% of them counted one time only. The biggest ten clones account for over 1.3% of the sample. Sequenced sample: memory CD4+ T cells sorted from blood. The meaning of the sample's cell subset or site label: CD45RA-negative fraction. Source of these receptors: a man between 18 and 29 years old in good health.

Details on this clone: With a far larger clone one base away, a read error is the likely cause. The chain is built from TRBV2 and TRBJ2-3; D not certain. Germline V gene lookup returns CDR1 SNHLY and CDR2 FYNNEI. The CDR3 spans 11 residues. V was clipped by 6 bases and J by 6 bases, with 7 bases between them. The CDR3 nucleotides are TGTGCCAGCAGCTCCCGGGATACGCAGTATTTT. Protein: CASSSRDTQYF.

This clone was seen just once. This sequence is one base from a far larger clone and is likely a read error. The sample holds other DNA sequences that translate to the same CDR3. The rearrangement uses TRBV7-2 and TRBJ2-7; D not resolved. Germline V gene lookup returns CDR1 SGHTA and CDR2 FQGNSA. The germline V and J ends were trimmed by 5 bases and 3 bases, with 11 bases remaining between them. This CDR3 spans 13 amino acids. CDR3 DNA sequence: TGTGCCAGCAGCCCTCGGACGGGCTACGAGCAGTACTTC. Translating gives CASSPRTGYEQYF.

V usage is TRBV19 and J usage is TRBJ1-2, with unresolved D. Germline V gene sequence: CDR1 LNHDA, CDR2 SQIVND (reference sequence). Trimming left V 5 bases short and J 2 bases short, with 9 bases between. This CDR3 spans 13 amino acids. The CDR3 protein is CASSPRANYGYTF. CDR3 coding DNA: TGTGCCAGTAGTCCCAGAGCAAACTATGGCTACACCTTC.

The genes are TRBV7-9 and TRBJ1-5; TRBD1 matches 9 bases. This CDR3 region has 16 residues. V lost 9 bases to trimming and J lost 4 bases; unmatched junction nucleotides: 13. Germline CDR1 is SEHNR and CDR2 is FQNEAQ (reference sequence). This CDR3 reads CARTGQGRALNQPQHF. As DNA, the CDR3 is TGTGCCAGAACGGGACAGGGAAGGGCGCTTAATCAGCCCCAGCATTTT.

This chain joins TRBV5-8 and TRBJ1-2; 9 bases are a match to TRBD1. V was pared by 4 bases and J by 0 bases, with 4 bases of the junction left unmatched. The CDR3 extends over 15 amino acids. CDR1 is SGHTS, CDR2 YDEGEE, per germline. CDR3 sequence reads: CASSPRTGANYGYTF. The CDR3 region has the DNA TGTGCCAGCAGCCCGAGGACAGGGGCTAACTATGGCTACACCTTC. The entire variable domain, with the rest obtained from reference TRBV5-8 and TRBJ1-2, is as follows: EAGVTQSPTHLIKTRGQQATLRCSPISGHTSVYWYQQALGLGLQFLLWYDEGEERNRGNFPPRFSGRQFPNYSSELNVNALELEDSALYLCASSPRTGANYGYTFGSGTRLTVV.

V gene TRBV12-2 combines with J gene TRBJ1-6. TRBV12-2 is a recognized pseudogene. This CDR3 spans 20 amino acids. The CDR3 loop is CASRLIRAARVVRVNSPLHF. In DNA form, the CDR3 reads TGTGCAAGTCGCTTAATTAGGGCTGCCCGGGTCGTACGGGTGAATTCACCCCTCCACTTT.

This chain uses TRBV7-2 with TRBJ1-3; D is uncertain. Trimming pared 4 bases from V and 0 bases from J, leaving 7 bases between. The CDR3 runs to 14 residues. The germline CDR1 and CDR2 sequences are SGHTA and FQGNSA. The CDR3 loop is CASSSGFSGNTIYF. The CDR3 bases are TGTGCCAGCAGCTCGGGATTCTCTGGAAACACCATATATTTT.

CDR3 sequence reads: CASSPRAANYGYTF. The CDR3 bases are TGTGCCAGCAGCCCCCGGGCCGCTAACTATGGCTACACCTTC. V and J are TRBV7-2 and TRBJ1-2, with D uncertain. V dropped 5 bases and J dropped 0 bases, with 10 bases sitting between them. Germline V gene data show CDR1 as SGHTA and CDR2 as FQGNSA. The CDR3 consists of 14 residues.

The rearrangement links TRBV21-1 to TRBJ1-6; whether TRBD1, the table's D call, matches the DNA was not checked. TRBV21-1 counts as a pseudogene. This CDR3 is 16 amino acids long. CDR3 DNA sequence: TGTGCCAGCAGCAAAGAGTCCCAGGGCCGTAATTCACCCCTCCACTTT. Translating gives CASSKESQGRNSPLHF.

The genes are TRBV14 and TRBJ1-1; D perhaps matches TRBD1 (5 bases). The CDR3 covers 15 residues. Per germline, CDR1 SGHDN and CDR2 FVKESK. Trimming removed 1 base from V and 1 base from J, with 10 bases in between. The CDR3, as DNA: TGTGCCAGCAGCCAAGGGGGGGGTCGGAACACTGAAGCTTTCTTT. Translating gives CASSQGGGRNTEAFF.

Here the CDR3 reads CASSQNPGLAGGLYEQYF. CDR3 in DNA: TGTGCCAGCAGCCAAAACCCGGGACTAGCGGGGGGCCTCTACGAGCAGTACTTC. The chain joins TRBV4-2 to TRBJ2-7; 15 bases map to TRBD2. The germline V gene has CDR1 LGHNA and CDR2 YNFKEQ. Trimming took 2 bases from V and 3 from J; bases not matched to a gene: 8. The CDR3 has 18 amino acids.

V and J are TRBV30 and TRBJ1-5, with D perhaps matching TRBD1 (5 bases). The V end lost 2 bases, the J end lost 2 bases, and 10 bases lay between the germline ends. CDR1 GTSNPN and CDR2 SVGIG come from the germline V gene (reference sequence). The CDR3 has 14 residues. CDR3 sequence reads: CAWSLGGGNQPQHF. DNA for the CDR3: TGTGCCTGGAGTTTGGGGGGGGGCAATCAGCCCCAGCATTTT.

J is TRBJ2-3 and V is TRBV10-3; 7 bases line up with TRBD2. Trimming took 3 bases from V and 0 from J; bases not matched to a gene: 3. The germline CDR1 and CDR2 sequences are ENHRY and SYGVKD. There are 15 residues in the CDR3. The CDR3 sequence: CAISELASSTDTQYF. The CDR3, as DNA: TGTGCCATCAGTGAACTAGCGTCAAGCACAGATACGCAGTATTTT.

This clone showed up just a few times. The chain couples TRBV7-2 to TRBJ2-7, with D perhaps matching TRBD2 (5 bases). The germline CDR1 and CDR2 sequences are SGHTA and FQGNSA. Trimming pared 8 bases from V and 5 bases from J, leaving 22 bases between. The CDR3 loop spans 15 amino acids. CDR3 coding DNA: TGTGCCAGCGCCGATACGGGCGGGTCTCAGGACGAGCAGTACTTC. It codes for CASADTGGSQDEQYF.

The chain has TRBV10-3 and TRBJ2-3; D is undetermined. Between the trimmed V and J ends, which lost 6 bases and 5 bases, there was a span of 15 bases. The CDR3 has 14 residues. Germline loops: CDR1 ENHRY, CDR2 SYGVKD. CDR3 nucleotide sequence: TGTGCCATCAGCCGGACCCAGCGCGGAGATACGCAGTATTTT. Translated, it gives CAISRTQRGDTQYF.

V gene TRBV30 combines with J gene TRBJ2-5; 8 bases align to TRBD1. Trimming took 2 bases from V and 5 from J; bases not matched to a gene: 10. Germline CDR1 is GTSNPN and CDR2 is SVGIG (reference sequence). The CDR3 contains 15 residues. The CDR3 loop is CAWSYRDRRYETQYF. The CDR3 bases are TGTGCCTGGAGTTATCGGGACAGGCGATACGAGACCCAGTACTTC.

The chain has TRBV15 and TRBJ2-6; D might be TRBD2 (6 bases). The CDR3 runs 16 residues. V was shortened by 2 bases and J by 5 bases, with 13 bases between the two germline ends. Germline loops: CDR1 LNHNV, CDR2 YYDKDF (reference sequence). CDR3 nucleotides: TGTGCCACCAGCAGACCCGGGAGTCTCTGGGCCAACGTCCTGACTTTC. Translation gives CATSRPGSLWANVLTF. Complete variable domain (other parts from reference TRBV15 and TRBJ2-6): DAMVIQNPRYQVTQFGKPVTLSCSQTLNHNVMYWYQQKSSQAPKLLFHYYDKDFNNEADTPDNFQSRRPNTSFCFLDIRSPGLGDTAMYLCATSRPGSLWANVLTFGAGSRLTVL.

This chain uses TRBV2 with TRBJ1-2; D call uncertain. V was pared by 6 bases and J by 7 bases, with 21 bases between. The germline CDR1 and CDR2 sequences are SNHLY and FYNNEI. The CDR3 extends over 15 amino acids. The CDR3 region has the DNA TGTGCCAGCAGCGCATATTCCGGGGAGGAGGGTGGCTACACCTTC. It is translated as CASSAYSGEEGGYTF.

V gene TRBV30 combines with J gene TRBJ2-3; D might be TRBD1 or TRBD2, each matching 6 bases. The V end lost 4 bases, the J end lost 4 bases, and 12 bases lay between the germline ends. The CDR3 is 13 amino acids. CDR1 and CDR2 from the germline V gene are GTSNPN and SVGIG (reference sequence). The DNA for the CDR3 is TGTGCCTGGACTTGGGGGGCAGCAGATACGCAGTATTTT. This gives the protein CAWTWGAADTQYF.

The V gene is TRBV18, the J gene TRBJ1-4, with 9 nucleotides matching TRBD1. V trimming: 0 bases; J trimming: 5 bases; junction bases outside the gene matches: 1. The CDR3 length is 15 residues. The germline V gene has CDR1 KGHSH and CDR2 LQKENI. The CDR3 DNA reads as TGTGCCAGCTCACCACCGGGGACAGGGAATGAAAAACTGTTTTTT. Residues: CASSPPGTGNEKLFF.

The V and J genes are TRBV19 and TRBJ1-6; D remains ambiguous. The V gene's germline CDR1 is LNHDA and CDR2 SQIVND (reference sequence). Deletions cut 5 bases from V and 6 bases from J, with 11 bases between. This CDR3 region has 14 residues. CDR3 DNA: TGTGCCAGTAGTTTGAGACCCATTAATTCACCCCTCCACTTT. Its protein product is CASSLRPINSPLHF. The whole variable domain, remainder taken from reference TRBV19 and TRBJ1-6, is DGGITQSPKYLFRKEGQNVTLSCEQNLNHDAMYWYRQDPGQGLRLIYYSQIVNDFQKGDIAEGYSVSREKKESFPLTVTSAQKNPTAFYLCASSLRPINSPLHFGNGTRLTVT.

The gene calls are TRBV5-6 and TRBJ2-5, with TRBD1 as a possible D gene (5 bases). CDR3 size: 16 residues. V was trimmed by 4 bases and J by 4 bases, leaving 20 bases between them. Germline CDR1 reads SGHDT; CDR2 reads YYEEEE. The CDR3 loop is CASSKRIQGRGETQYF. The CDR3 DNA sequence: TGTGCCAGCAGCAAGAGGATTCAGGGAAGAGGAGAGACCCAGTACTTC.

On this clone itself: This sample also contains other DNA sequences that code for the same CDR3. The genes are TRBV5-6 and TRBJ2-1, with 8 bases that match TRBD1. Germline V CDR1 and CDR2: SGHDT, YYEEEE. The CDR3 runs to 15 residues. The V segment lost 2 bases and the J segment 1 base; nucleotides outside the gene matches: 2. For the CDR3, the DNA is TGTGCCAGCAGCTTCGGACAGGGTTCCTACAATGAGCAGTTCTTC. This encodes CASSFGQGSYNEQFF. The entire variable domain, with the rest obtained from reference TRBV5-6 and TRBJ2-1, is as follows: DAGVTQSPTHLIKTRGQQVTLRCSPKSGHDTVSWYQQALGQGPQFIFQYYEEEERQRGNFPDRFSGHQFPNYSSELNVNALLLGDSALYLCASSFGQGSYNEQFFGPGTRLTVL.

This sequence joins TRBV6-5 and TRBJ1-1; TRBD1 matches at 7 bases. With 6 bases clipped from V and 3 bases from J, the junction kept 10 bases outside the gene matches. Germline lookup yields CDR1 MNHEY and CDR2 SVGAGI. The CDR3 runs to 15 residues. The chain's CDR3 is CASRPTTGLDTEAFF. CDR3 sequence (DNA): TGTGCCAGCAGACCCACGACAGGGCTGGACACTGAAGCTTTCTTT.

The genes are TRBV5-8 and TRBJ1-2, with 9 positions matching TRBD1. The CDR3 loop spans 14 amino acids. The ends lost 2 bases at V and 7 bases at J; junction bases unmatched: 6. Per the germline V gene, CDR1 is SGHTS and CDR2 is YDEGEE. The CDR3, as DNA: TGTGCCAGCAGCTTCGGGACAGGGACGGGTGGCTACACCTTC. Protein product: CASSFGTGTGGYTF.

The chain's CDR3 is CASTKGTQDRVVGELFF. Written as DNA, the CDR3 is TGTGCCAGCACCAAAGGGACCCAAGACAGGGTAGTCGGGGAGCTGTTTTTT. The gene calls are TRBV7-9 and TRBJ2-2; 7 bases map to TRBD1. The germline V gene encodes CDR1 SEHNR and CDR2 FQNEAQ (reference sequence). The V segment lost 7 bases and the J segment 7 bases; nucleotides outside the gene matches: 18. The CDR3 covers 17 residues.

This clone was recorded only once. V and J are TRBV7-2 and TRBJ1-2; D gene uncertain. V shed 3 bases and J shed 1 base, with 12 bases lying between them. The CDR3 is 15 amino acids. The germline V gene has CDR1 SGHTA and CDR2 FQGNSA. CDR3 nucleotide sequence: TGTGCCAGCAGCTTGGCCCCTTCCTTTAACTATGGCTACACCTTC. Protein product: CASSLAPSFNYGYTF.

The chain links TRBV27 to TRBJ1-2, with D perhaps matching TRBD1 (6 bases). The CDR3 is 15 residues long. V was pared by 3 bases and J by 2 bases, with 13 bases between. Germline V gene lookup returns CDR1 MNHEY and CDR2 SMNVEV (reference sequence). The CDR3 nucleotides read TGTGCCAGCAGTTTCCGACAGGCCCCCAACTATGGCTACACCTTC. Translated, it gives CASSFRQAPNYGYTF.

This chain joins TRBV5-1 and TRBJ2-1; no reliable D call. The germline CDR1 and CDR2 sequences are SGHRS and YFSETQ. V was pared by 5 bases and J by 6 bases, with 15 bases between. The CDR3 is made up of 14 amino acids. CDR3 residues: CASRSQKRFNEQFF. The CDR3, as DNA: TGCGCCAGCAGGTCCCAAAAGCGTTTCAATGAGCAGTTCTTC.